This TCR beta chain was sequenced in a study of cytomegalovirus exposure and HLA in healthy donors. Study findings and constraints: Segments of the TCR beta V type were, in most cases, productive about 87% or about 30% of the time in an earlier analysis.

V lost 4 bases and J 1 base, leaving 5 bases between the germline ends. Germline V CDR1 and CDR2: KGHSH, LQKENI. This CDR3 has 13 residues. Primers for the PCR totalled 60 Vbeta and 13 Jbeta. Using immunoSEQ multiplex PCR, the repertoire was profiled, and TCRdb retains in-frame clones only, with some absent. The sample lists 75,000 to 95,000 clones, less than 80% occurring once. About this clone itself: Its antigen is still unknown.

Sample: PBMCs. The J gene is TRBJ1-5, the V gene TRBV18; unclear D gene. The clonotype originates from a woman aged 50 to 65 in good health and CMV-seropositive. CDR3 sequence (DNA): TGTGCCAGCTCACTTGCGAGCAATCAGCCCCAGCATTTT. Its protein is CASSLASNQPQHF.